The present T cell receptor beta chain was sequenced within a study of PD-1 blockade in classical Hodgkin lymphoma. With 0 bases removed from V and 6 bases from J, the gap between germline ends came to 12 bases. Germline values: CDR1 MNHNY, CDR2 SVGAGI (reference sequence). The CDR3 has 14 residues. Study results and caveats: Exclusion was the outcome for patients who began nivolumab under 1 year after ASCT.

Generated by immunoSEQ multiplex PCR, the TCRdb table keeps only in-frame clones and is missing some. Among 150,000 or so clones listed, less than 80% were seen once. Exposure to brentuximab vedotin varied, and each patient had relapsed following autologous stem cell transplantation. Points on this clone: Its specificity is not known.

This TCR derives from a human donor with classical Hodgkin lymphoma. The sequenced sample was peripheral blood mononuclear cells (PBMCs), obtained before the second cycle of nivolumab. V is TRBV6-6 and J is TRBJ2-7, with D possibly being TRBD1 (5 bases). The CDR3 bases are TGTGCCAGCAGTTACTCGAGTCAGGGTGGCGAGCAGTACTTC. This codes for CASSYSSQGGEQYF.